Below are 22 T cell receptor beta chains sequenced from a single sample in a study of beta chain features in type 1 diabetes. These receptors have no known antigen. Investigators reverse transcribed all isolated RNA, so they sequenced expressed TCRB transcripts. Data came from immunoSEQ multiplex PCR; TCRdb stores just in-frame clones and leaves some out. The sample holds approximately 250,000 clones, about 23% seen once. Study outcomes and limitations: Shortening of TCRB CDR3s, moderate but significant, appeared in all four CD4+ subsets of Type 1 diabetes patients.

Input material: naive CD4+ T cells from blood. The receptors shown here come from a woman aged 25 to 39 with type 1 diabetes.

The J gene is TRBJ2-1, the V gene TRBV5-1; 14 positions match TRBD2. The germline gives CDR1 SGHRS, CDR2 YFSETQ. J gave up 8 bases and V 4 bases, and 5 bases lay outside the gene matches. CDR3 size: 15 residues. CDR3 sequence: CASSLGLAGGHEQFF. CDR3 bases: TGCGCCAGCAGCCTTGGACTAGCGGGAGGCCATGAGCAGTTCTTC.

This clone was observed a handful of times. The chain recombines TRBV21-1 with TRBJ2-7; TRBD1 is the table's D call, not checked against the DNA. TRBV21-1 is a listed pseudogene. The length of the CDR3 is 17 residues. The CDR3 spells CASSNPPMTGQTYEQYF. CDR3 nucleotides: TGTGCCAGCAGCAACCCCCCTATGACAGGGCAGACCTACGAGCAGTACTTC.

This clone was found a few times. CDR3 loop: CASGGWGTDTQYF. CDR3 coding DNA: TGTGCCAGCGGAGGATGGGGCACAGATACGCAGTATTTT. The genes are TRBV6-1 and TRBJ2-3; possibly TRBD2 for D (5 bases). V gave up 8 bases and J gave up 1 base, with 10 bases separating them. The germline V gene encodes CDR1 MNHNS and CDR2 SASEGT. This CDR3 has 13 amino acids.

The rearrangement joins TRBV6-5 to TRBJ2-3; the match to TRBD2 covers 8 bases. This CDR3 spans 15 amino acids. Germline V gene data show CDR1 as MNHEY and CDR2 as SVGAGI. The V gene end was trimmed by 4 bases and the J gene end by 5 bases; junction bases not matched to a gene: 8. CDR3: CASSSPGLVRDTQYF. The CDR3 DNA follows: TGTGCCAGCAGTTCACCGGGACTAGTAAGAGATACGCAGTATTTT.

This chain connects TRBV4-1 to TRBJ1-2; TRBD1 matches at 7 bases. The trim removed 3 bases at V and 2 bases at J, leaving 3 bases unmatched. The CDR3 sequence is 14 residues long. Germline-derived CDR1 and CDR2 are MGHRA and YSYEKL. The chain's CDR3 is CASSQRGQNYGYTF. Written as DNA, the CDR3 is TGCGCCAGCAGCCAGAGGGGACAGAACTATGGCTACACCTTC.

J is TRBJ1-4 and V is TRBV20-1; no definite D call. Germline V gene sequence: CDR1 DFQATT, CDR2 SNEGSKA (reference sequence). V lost 4 bases, J lost 11 bases, and 11 bases lay in between. The CDR3 sequence is 11 residues long. CDR3 sequence (DNA): TGCAGTGCTATAAATACAGTGAAACTGTTTTTT. Protein: CSAINTVKLFF.

The chain combines TRBV30 with TRBJ1-1; 7 bases agree with TRBD1. In germline, CDR1 is GTSNPN, CDR2 SVGIG (reference sequence). V was clipped by 1 base and J by 1 base; unmatched bases: 3. This CDR3 is 14 amino acids long. CDR3 nucleotide sequence: TGTGCCTGGAGTGGAGACAGGGAGAACACTGAAGCTTTCTTT. Its protein product is CAWSGDRENTEAFF.

Remarks on this clone: Additional DNA sequences in this sample encode the identical CDR3. V usage is TRBV28 and J usage is TRBJ2-7, with D hard to call. CDR1 is MDHEN, CDR2 SYDVKM, per germline. This CDR3 has 11 amino acids. The V and J ends lost 4 bases and 2 bases respectively, with 3 bases between them. The CDR3, as DNA: TGTGCCAGCAGTTCTCCCTACGAGCAGTACTTC. Protein product: CASSSPYEQYF.

The rearrangement links TRBV11-1 to TRBJ2-1; D unclear. The germline V gene encodes CDR1 SGHAT and CDR2 FQDESV (reference sequence). The length of the CDR3 is 11 residues. V shed 6 bases and J shed 9 bases, with 9 bases lying between them. CDR3 in DNA: TGTGCCAGCAGTTCAGTTGGTGAGCAGTTCTTC. This encodes CASSSVGEQFF.

V usage is TRBV5-1 and J usage is TRBJ2-7, with 12 bases aligning to TRBD1. The V gene's germline CDR1 is SGHRS and CDR2 YFSETQ. The CDR3 extends over 14 amino acids. V shed 4 bases and J 7 bases; nucleotides not matched to a gene: 6. CDR3 sequence reads: CASSPGTGGGEQYF. CDR3 sequence (DNA): TGCGCCAGCAGCCCCGGGACAGGGGGCGGAGAGCAGTACTTC. Looking up the rest from reference TRBV5-1 and TRBJ2-7 gives the full variable domain: KAGVTQTPRYLIKTRGQQVTLSCSPISGHRSVSWYQQTPGQGLQFLFEYFSETQRNKGNFPGRFSGRQFSNSRSEMNVSTLELGDSALYLCASSPGTGGGEQYFGPGTRLTVT.

This clone has just a few counts. The rearrangement uses TRBV19 and TRBJ1-5; D gene uncertain. V dropped 2 bases and J dropped 5 bases, with 16 bases sitting between them. The germline V gene encodes CDR1 LNHDA and CDR2 SQIVND (reference sequence). This CDR3 is built from 16 residues. The CDR3 here is CASSIPQRMADQPQHF. In nucleotides, the CDR3 is TGTGCCAGTAGTATACCTCAAAGGATGGCGGATCAGCCCCAGCATTTT.

The genes are TRBV7-8 and TRBJ1-1; no clear D gene. Germline V CDR1 and CDR2: SGHVS, FQNEAQ. This CDR3 comprises 17 residues. Trimming shortened V by 1 base and J by 9 bases, and 24 bases separated the two germline ends. In DNA form, the CDR3 reads TGTGCCAGCAGCTTAGAGAGTGGCAGCCTTCAAGTAGCTCAAGCTTTCTTT. It yields the protein CASSLESGSLQVAQAFF. The whole variable domain, remainder taken from reference TRBV7-8 and TRBJ1-1, is GAGVSQSPRYKVAKRGQDVALRCDPISGHVSLFWYQQALGQGPEFLTYFQNEAQLDKSGLPSDRFFAERPEGSVSTLKIQRTQQEDSAVYLCASSLESGSLQVAQAFFGQGTRLTVV.

This clone appeared a few times. This rearrangement joins TRBV29-1 to TRBJ2-5; the match to TRBD1 covers 9 bases. CDR1 is SQVTM and CDR2 is ANQGSEA in the germline V gene. V lost 7 bases and J lost 0; bases outside the gene matches: 0. The CDR3 is 12 amino acids. DNA for the CDR3: TGCAGCGGGGACAGGGACCAAGAGACCCAGTACTTC. It specifies CSGDRDQETQYF.

The chain couples TRBV29-1 to TRBJ2-1; 10 positions agree with TRBD2. The CDR3 is 16 residues long. Germline trimming cut 6 bases from V and 7 bases from J; bases unmatched to any gene: 15. Germline-derived CDR1 and CDR2 are SQVTM and ANQGSEA. The CDR3 DNA follows: TGCAGCGTAGAGTCTAGCGGGGGATCGGGTGGTAATGAGCAGTTCTTC. Its translation is CSVESSGGSGGNEQFF.

The rearrangement links TRBV2 to TRBJ2-7; 8 nucleotides match TRBD2. V gave up 5 bases and J gave up 3 bases; unmatched junction bases: 3. From germline, CDR1 is SNHLY and CDR2 FYNNEI. The CDR3 totals 13 residues. The CDR3 bases are TGTGCCAGCAGTACTAGCGGAATCTACGAGCAGTACTTC. Its protein product is CASSTSGIYEQYF.

The rearrangement links TRBV15 to TRBJ2-3, with D possibly TRBD2 on 6 matching bases. With 1 base removed from V and 4 bases from J, the gap between germline ends came to 12 bases. From germline, CDR1 is LNHNV and CDR2 YYDKDF (reference sequence). The CDR3 has 15 residues. The CDR3 DNA is TGTGCCACCAGCAGAGCGGGAGAGGGAGCAGATACGCAGTATTTT. Translation: CATSRAGEGADTQYF.

This sequence joins TRBV5-1 and TRBJ2-2; weak D call: TRBD2 (5 bases). The CDR3 is 14 amino acids. With 4 bases removed from V and 6 bases from J, the gap between germline ends came to 13 bases. Germline CDR1 and CDR2: SGHRS and YFSETQ. The CDR3 spells CASSPDSSPGELFF. CDR3 DNA sequence: TGCGCCAGCAGCCCGGACTCCAGTCCCGGGGAGCTGTTTTTT.

This chain connects TRBV6-5 to TRBJ2-1, with 8 bases fitting TRBD1. Per germline, CDR1 MNHEY and CDR2 SVGAGI. V lost 4 bases and J lost 7; bases outside the gene matches: 6. The CDR3 consists of 14 residues. The CDR3 sequence: CASSLGQGWNEQFF. The CDR3 DNA follows: TGTGCCAGCAGTTTAGGACAGGGTTGGAATGAGCAGTTCTTC.

To note about this clone: The sample contains more than one DNA sequence encoding this CDR3. The chain recombines TRBV30 with TRBJ1-2; D is perhaps TRBD1 (6 bases). With 1 base removed from V and 7 bases from J, the gap between germline ends came to 7 bases. This CDR3 region has 11 residues. Germline CDR1 GTSNPN, CDR2 SVGIG (reference sequence). Here the CDR3 reads CAWSATGGYTF. DNA of the CDR3: TGTGCCTGGAGTGCGACAGGTGGCTACACCTTC.

The V gene is TRBV2, the J gene TRBJ2-1; 11 positions agree with TRBD2. V was pared by 4 bases and J by 9 bases, with 17 bases of the junction left unmatched. Per germline, CDR1 SNHLY and CDR2 FYNNEI. This CDR3 spans 18 amino acids. The CDR3 here is CASSGGARGTSGTGEQFF. As DNA, the CDR3 is TGTGCCAGCAGTGGAGGAGCCCGCGGGACTAGCGGTACCGGTGAGCAGTTCTTC.

V is TRBV30 and J is TRBJ1-5; D possibly corresponds to TRBD1 (6 bases). CDR1 GTSNPN and CDR2 SVGIG come from the germline V gene (reference sequence). The length of the CDR3 is 14 residues. Trimming pared 3 bases from V and 7 bases from J, leaving 16 bases between. The CDR3 loop reads CAWSRSGVDQPQHF. In nucleotides, the CDR3 is TGTGCCTGGAGCAGGTCAGGGGTTGACCAGCCCCAGCATTTT.

This chain uses TRBV18 with TRBJ1-2; the match to TRBD1 covers 7 bases. CDR1 KGHSH and CDR2 LQKENI come from the germline V gene. CDR3 length equals 15 residues. The V and J ends lost 3 bases and 1 base, in that order; junction bases with no gene match: 5. CDR3 sequence: CASSPTGVLNYGYTF. The CDR3 region has the DNA TGTGCCAGCTCACCCACAGGGGTCCTTAACTATGGCTACACCTTC.